Listed below are T cell receptor beta chains from one sample, sequenced in a study of post-analysis software for immune sequencing data. One entry per CDR3 protein results from TCRdb running MiXCR on the PCR reads. The table has approximately 630,000 distinct CDR3 sequences, approximately 59% seen once. Sequenced input: blood. The receptors stem from a girl aged 2 to 10 with multiple sclerosis. The CDR3 runs from the conserved cysteine through the conserved F or W. The D gene is left open where the match is weak. Clone sizes are given selectively: once, few, many, or a class where the clone is expanded.

CDR3nt: TGTGCCAGCAGTCCAGGACTACAGACGCAGTATTTT
CDR3aa: CASSPGLQTQYF
v_gene: TRBV12-3/TRBV12-4
d_gene: .
j_gene: TRBJ2-3
abundance: .

CDR3nt: TGCAGCGTTGTGCCTAGCGGGAGGGCCTACAATGAGCAGTTCTTC
CDR3aa: CSVVPSGRAYNEQFF
v_gene: TRBV29-1
d_gene: TRBD2
j_gene: TRBJ2-1
abundance: few

CDR3nt: TGCAGTGCTAGTAGACCGGGGGCTTTCTCCTACGAGCAGTACTTC
CDR3aa: CSASRPGAFSYEQYF
v_gene: TRBV20-1
d_gene: .
j_gene: TRBJ2-7
abundance: once

CDR3nt: TGTGCCAGCACCCGACTAGCGGGAGAATACGAGCAGTACTTC
CDR3aa: CASTRLAGEYEQYF
v_gene: TRBV6-2/TRBV6-3
d_gene: TRBD2
j_gene: TRBJ2-7
abundance: .

CDR3nt: TGCAGCGCTTTGACTAGCGGGGATAACATTCAGTACTTC
CDR3aa: CSALTSGDNIQYF
v_gene: TRBV29-1
d_gene: TRBD2
j_gene: TRBJ2-4
abundance: few

CDR3nt: TGTGCCAGCAGCCAAGATCTCGGCTCATCGGGTAACAATGAGCAGTTCTTC
CDR3aa: CASSQDLGSSGNNEQFF
v_gene: TRBV4-2
d_gene: .
j_gene: TRBJ2-1
abundance: .

CDR3nt: TGTGCCAGCAACCTTCTCCGGGACAGGGGCAACGAGCAGTACTTC
CDR3aa: CASNLLRDRGNEQYF
v_gene: TRBV25-1
d_gene: TRBD1
j_gene: TRBJ2-7
abundance: .

CDR3nt: TGCAGCGTTGACTTCTCCAGGGGGCGCATGAACACTGAAGCTTTCTTT
CDR3aa: CSVDFSRGRMNTEAFF
v_gene: TRBV29-1
d_gene: TRBD1
j_gene: TRBJ1-1
abundance: .

CDR3nt: TGTGCCAGCAGTTCCCCCCGACAGGGGGAATTGGAGACCCAGTACTTC
CDR3aa: CASSSPRQGELETQYF
v_gene: TRBV28
d_gene: TRBD1
j_gene: TRBJ2-5
abundance: few

CDR3nt: TGTGCCAGCAGTGAAGCTCCACCTGGCTACACCTTC
CDR3aa: CASSEAPPGYTF
v_gene: TRBV6-1
d_gene: .
j_gene: TRBJ1-2
abundance: few

CDR3nt: TGTGCCAGCAGATTCCCCCCGGGAAGTGAGCAGTTCTTC
CDR3aa: CASRFPPGSEQFF
v_gene: TRBV6-1
d_gene: .
j_gene: TRBJ2-1
abundance: .

CDR3nt: TGTGCCACCAAAGGGGGCACCACAGATACGCAGTATTTT
CDR3aa: CATKGGTTDTQYF
v_gene: TRBV10-3
d_gene: TRBD1
j_gene: TRBJ2-3
abundance: .

CDR3nt: TGTGCCAGCAGCTTCATAGGGGACTATGGCTACACCTTC
CDR3aa: CASSFIGDYGYTF
v_gene: TRBV7-2
d_gene: .
j_gene: TRBJ1-2
abundance: .

CDR3nt: TGCAGTGCTAGAATTTCCTGGGGACCCAGCCAAGAGACCCAGTACTTC
CDR3aa: CSARISWGPSQETQYF
v_gene: TRBV20-1
d_gene: .
j_gene: TRBJ2-5
abundance: few

CDR3nt: TGTGCCAGCAGCTTGTCGGGAGGGGATGAGCAGTTCTTC
CDR3aa: CASSLSGGDEQFF
v_gene: TRBV7-2
d_gene: TRBD2
j_gene: TRBJ2-1
abundance: many

CDR3nt: TGTGCCAGCCGACAGGGGGGCACCTACGAGCAGTACTTC
CDR3aa: CASRQGGTYEQYF
v_gene: TRBV10-3
d_gene: TRBD1
j_gene: TRBJ2-7
abundance: .

CDR3nt: TGCGCCAGCAGCCCGAAAGGTAGCGATGAGCAGTTCTTC
CDR3aa: CASSPKGSDEQFF
v_gene: TRBV5-1
d_gene: .
j_gene: TRBJ2-1
abundance: .

CDR3nt: TGTGCCAGCAGCCCCCCGGTGGGAGGGGGATACAATGAGCAGTTCTTC
CDR3aa: CASSPPVGGGYNEQFF
v_gene: TRBV7-9
d_gene: .
j_gene: TRBJ2-1
abundance: .

CDR3nt: TGTGCCAGTATCACTAGTCCGGGCGGCGTCACTGAAGCTTTCTTT
CDR3aa: CASITSPGGVTEAFF
v_gene: TRBV19
d_gene: .
j_gene: TRBJ1-1
abundance: .

CDR3nt: TGCAGTCTCAATAGCGGGAGAGCAACAGATACGCAGTATTTT
CDR3aa: CSLNSGRATDTQYF
v_gene: TRBV20-1
d_gene: TRBD2
j_gene: TRBJ2-3
abundance: .

CDR3nt: TGTGCCAGCAGCTCCCTGATCAGTCCCGGCACAGATACGCAGTATTTT
CDR3aa: CASSSLISPGTDTQYF
v_gene: TRBV7-6
d_gene: .
j_gene: TRBJ2-3
abundance: few

CDR3nt: TGTGCCAGCAAAAAGGGAGGTTCCTACAATGAGCAGTTCTTC
CDR3aa: CASKKGGSYNEQFF
v_gene: TRBV7-3
d_gene: .
j_gene: TRBJ2-1
abundance: few

CDR3nt: TGTGCCAGCAGCTTATATCCGGGGGCCCAACCTAACTATGGCTACACCTTC
CDR3aa: CASSLYPGAQPNYGYTF
v_gene: TRBV7-3
d_gene: .
j_gene: TRBJ1-2
abundance: few

CDR3nt: TGTGCCAGCAGCTCCTCCAGGGTTCCCCTTAATGAAAAACTGTTTTTT
CDR3aa: CASSSSRVPLNEKLFF
v_gene: TRBV5-5
d_gene: .
j_gene: TRBJ1-4
abundance: .

CDR3nt: TGTGCCAGCAGCTTAGAGGCGGACAGATATGGCTACACCTTC
CDR3aa: CASSLEADRYGYTF
v_gene: TRBV7-2
d_gene: .
j_gene: TRBJ1-2
abundance: .

CDR3nt: TGTGCCAGCAGCTTAGGCCTTTCAGATACGCAGTATTTT
CDR3aa: CASSLGLSDTQYF
v_gene: TRBV11-2
d_gene: .
j_gene: TRBJ2-3
abundance: many

CDR3nt: TGTGCCACCAGTGGTAAGGAGTCGACTAACTATGGCTACACCTTC
CDR3aa: CATSGKESTNYGYTF
v_gene: TRBV24-1
d_gene: .
j_gene: TRBJ1-2
abundance: .

CDR3nt: TGTGCCAGCAGCTTAACGTCGACGACACATTACGAGCAGTACTTC
CDR3aa: CASSLTSTTHYEQYF
v_gene: TRBV7-3
d_gene: .
j_gene: TRBJ2-7
abundance: .

CDR3nt: TGCGCCAGCAGCCGGCCAAAGACTAGCGGGAAAACTTACGAGCAGTACTTC
CDR3aa: CASSRPKTSGKTYEQYF
v_gene: TRBV5-1
d_gene: TRBD2
j_gene: TRBJ2-7
abundance: .

CDR3nt: TGTGCCAGCAGCTCACCCGGGTATGAGCAGTTCTTC
CDR3aa: CASSSPGYEQFF
v_gene: TRBV6-2/TRBV6-3
d_gene: .
j_gene: TRBJ2-1
abundance: few

CDR3nt: TGCGCCAGCAGCGGCTTGCGGGAGGTATCCTACGAGCAGTACTTC
CDR3aa: CASSGLREVSYEQYF
v_gene: TRBV10-2
d_gene: TRBD2
j_gene: TRBJ2-7
abundance: .